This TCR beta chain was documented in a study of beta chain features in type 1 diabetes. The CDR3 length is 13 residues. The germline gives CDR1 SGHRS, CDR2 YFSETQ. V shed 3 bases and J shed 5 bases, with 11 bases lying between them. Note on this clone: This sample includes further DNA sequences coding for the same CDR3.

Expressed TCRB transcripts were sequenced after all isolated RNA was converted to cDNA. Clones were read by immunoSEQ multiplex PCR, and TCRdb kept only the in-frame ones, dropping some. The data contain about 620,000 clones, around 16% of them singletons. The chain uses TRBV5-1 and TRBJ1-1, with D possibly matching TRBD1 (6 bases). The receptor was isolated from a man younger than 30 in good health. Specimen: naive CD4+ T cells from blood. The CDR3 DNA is TGCGCCAGCAGCTCACAGGGAGGGACTGAAGCTTTCTTT. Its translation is CASSSQGGTEAFF.